Listed below are T cell receptor beta chains from one sample, sequenced in a study of blood T cell repertoires in COVID-19. Data came from immunoSEQ multiplex PCR; TCRdb stores just in-frame clones and leaves some out. The table records about 270,000 clones, around four fifths of them present only once. What was sequenced was peripheral blood. The receptors come from a woman in her forties or fifties with active or convalescent COVID-19. Both conserved end residues are part of each CDR3. D genes are given only for firm matches. Clone size is not always given. Where it is, it says once, few, many or a class for expanded clones.

TRBV5-4	-	-	TRBJ1-1	CASSRGGANTEAFF	TGTGCCAGCAGCCGAGGAGGAGCGAACACTGAAGCTTTCTTT
TRBV7-7	-	once	TRBJ2-3	CASSFRRATSTDTQYF	TGTGCTAGCAGCTTCCGGCGGGCTACTAGCACAGATACGCAGTATTTT
TRBV7-9	-	-	TRBJ1-2	CASSLDVPYNYGYTF	TGTGCCAGCAGCTTAGATGTCCCGTATAACTATGGCTACACCTTC
TRBV18	TRBD1	-	TRBJ1-4	CASSTGFVATNEKLFF	TGTGCCAGCTCGACAGGGTTTGTTGCAACTAATGAAAAACTGTTTTTT
TRBV19	TRBD1	-	TRBJ1-6	CASWDSRDSPLHF	TGTGCCAGCTGGGACAGCAGGGATTCACCCCTCCACTTT
TRBV9	-	-	TRBJ1-2	CAGSPDRNYGYTF	TGTGCCGGATCTCCGGACAGAAACTATGGCTACACCTTC
TRBV19	-	-	TRBJ1-1	CASRARGRPEAFF	TGTGCCAGTCGGGCCAGGGGAAGGCCTGAAGCTTTCTTT
TRBV7-2	TRBD1	-	TRBJ1-2	CASSSYDRGNYGYTF	TGTGCCAGCAGCTCGTACGACAGGGGGAACTATGGCTACACCTTC
TRBV5-1	-	few	TRBJ2-5	CASGGTLEETQYF	TGCGCCAGCGGGGGGACCCTTGAGGAGACCCAGTACTTC
TRBV5-1	-	-	TRBJ2-5	CASSGGTIQETQYF	TGCGCCAGCAGCGGAGGGACGATTCAAGAGACCCAGTACTTC
TRBV19	-	-	TRBJ1-2	CASSDSYYGYTF	TGTGCCAGTAGCGACAGTTACTATGGCTACACCTTC
TRBV14	TRBD2	-	TRBJ2-1	CASSQDRGLPSSSYNEQFF	TGTGCCAGCAGCCAAGATCGGGGACTACCATCAAGCTCCTACAATGAGCAGTTCTTC
TRBV27	-	-	TRBJ2-3	CASSLSAGSTDTQYF	TGTGCCAGCAGTTTATCCGCAGGTAGCACAGATACGCAGTATTTT
TRBV28	TRBD1	-	TRBJ1-3	CASRTGHLGNTIYF	TGTGCCAGCAGGACAGGGCACCTTGGAAACACCATATATTTT
TRBV27	-	-	TRBJ1-1	CASSPFGGPGTEAFF	TGTGCCAGCAGTCCCTTCGGAGGGCCGGGGACTGAAGCTTTCTTT
TRBV2	TRBD1	-	TRBJ1-4	CASSSGTGGGGNEKLFF	TGTGCCAGCAGTTCCGGGACAGGGGGAGGAGGTAATGAAAAACTGTTTTTT
TRBV6-5	TRBD1	-	TRBJ1-6	CASSRRDRGNSPLHF	TGTGCCAGCAGCCGCCGGGACAGGGGCAATTCACCCCTCCACTTT
TRBV28	TRBD2	-	TRBJ2-1	CASSLAGGNNEQFF	TGTGCCAGCAGTCTAGCGGGAGGGAACAATGAGCAGTTCTTC
TRBV7-9	TRBD1	-	TRBJ2-1	CASSPRDSYNEQFF	TGTGCCAGCAGCCCCCGGGACAGTTACAATGAGCAGTTCTTC
TRBV7-9	TRBD2	-	TRBJ2-5	CASSLTSGYQETQYF	TGTGCCAGCAGCCTGACTAGCGGGTACCAAGAGACCCAGTACTTC
TRBV27	-	-	TRBJ2-1	CASSPPGQYNEQFF	TGTGCCAGCAGTCCCCCGGGACAATACAATGAGCAGTTCTTC
TRBV7-6	-	-	TRBJ2-1	CASSLGGTSEQFF	TGTGCCAGCAGCTTAGGCGGGACCAGTGAGCAGTTCTTC
TRBV7-5	-	-	TRBJ2-5	CVRSTPTVGGLKETQYF	TGTGTCAGAAGCACACCGACAGTGGGGGGACTCAAAGAGACCCAGTACTTC
TRBV2	-	-	TRBJ2-3	CASSELGTFGRTQYF	TGTGCCAGCAGTGAATTGGGGACATTTGGTCGTACGCAGTATTTT
TRBV7-9	TRBD2	-	TRBJ2-7	CASSPGTSPYEQYF	TGTGCCAGCAGTCCCGGGACTAGCCCCTACGAGCAGTACTTC
TRBV27	TRBD1	-	TRBJ1-1	CASSSRDRGGVTEAFF	TGTGCCAGCAGTTCCCGGGACAGGGGGGGTGTCACTGAAGCTTTCTTT
TRBV5-6	-	-	TRBJ1-3	CASSFLGHSLNWNTIYF	TGTGCCAGCAGCTTTTTGGGACACTCACTTAATTGGAACACCATATATTTT
TRBV28	TRBD1	-	TRBJ1-2	CASSPTGLTYGYTF	TGTGCCAGCAGCCCGACAGGGTTAACCTATGGCTACACCTTC
TRBV5-4	TRBD1	-	TRBJ1-2	CASSSQTGTGNYGYTF	TGTGCCAGCAGCTCGCAGACTGGGACAGGAAACTATGGCTACACCTTC
TRBV5-1	TRBD1	-	TRBJ1-3	CASRLTGNSGNTIYF	TGCGCCAGCAGGCTGACAGGGAACTCTGGAAACACCATATATTTT
TRBV7-3	TRBD2	few	TRBJ2-2	CASSSRGGLAQNTGELFF	TGTGCCAGCAGCTCACGCGGGGGACTAGCGCAAAACACCGGGGAGCTGTTTTTT
TRBV2	-	few	TRBJ2-2	CASSFDVGELFF	TGTGCCAGCAGTTTCGATGTAGGGGAACTGTTTTTT
TRBV20-1	-	-	TRBJ2-1	CSALNINEQFF	TGCAGTGCCCTGAACATCAATGAGCAGTTCTTC
TRBV3-1/TRBV3-2	-	-	TRBJ1-3	CASSQLGSSGNTIYF	TGTGCCAGCAGCCAACTCGGGTCTTCTGGAAACACCATATATTTT
TRBV11-2	TRBD2	-	TRBJ2-5	CASIQTSGRLETQYF	TGTGCCAGCATCCAGACTAGCGGGAGGTTGGAGACCCAGTACTTC
TRBV28	TRBD1	-	TRBJ1-3	CASSPGGTGGNTIYF	TGTGCCAGCAGTCCGGGGGGGACAGGGGGAAACACCATATATTTT
TRBV30	TRBD2	-	TRBJ2-2	CAWNDGRGSGTGELFF	TGTGCCTGGAATGATGGCCGCGGGAGCGGGACCGGGGAGCTGTTTTTT
TRBV2	-	-	TRBJ1-5	CASRLPGGNQPQHF	TGTGCCAGCAGGCTACCCGGGGGGAATCAGCCCCAGCATTTT
TRBV11-2	-	-	TRBJ2-7	CASSLRTPFGYEQYF	TGTGCCAGCAGCCTTAGAACCCCTTTTGGCTACGAGCAGTACTTC
TRBV12-3/TRBV12-4	TRBD1	-	TRBJ1-2	CASSLGDRVGYTF	TGTGCCAGCAGTTTAGGGGACAGGGTTGGCTACACCTTC
TRBV6-5	-	-	TRBJ2-1	CASSYEALSSYNEQFF	TGTGCCAGCAGTTACGAAGCGCTGAGCTCCTACAATGAGCAGTTCTTC
TRBV5-4	TRBD1	-	TRBJ2-7	CASRDRGPSYEQYF	TGTGCCAGCAGAGACAGGGGGCCATCCTACGAGCAGTACTTC
TRBV18	-	-	TRBJ1-2	CASSPLGGNGYTF	TGTGCCAGCTCACCCCTCGGAGGGAACGGCTACACCTTC
TRBV7-9	TRBD2	-	TRBJ2-1	CASSLGLAGGYEQFF	TGTGCCAGCAGCTTAGGCTTGGCGGGAGGGTATGAGCAGTTCTTC
TRBV5-8	TRBD1	-	TRBJ1-2	CASSATGAYNYGYTF	TGTGCCAGCAGCGCGACAGGGGCTTATAACTATGGCTACACCTTC
TRBV20-1	TRBD2	-	TRBJ2-1	CSASLGGLALYNEQFF	TGCAGTGCTAGTTTGGGAGGGCTAGCGCTCTACAATGAGCAGTTCTTC
TRBV27	-	-	TRBJ1-1	CASSRGQPMNTEAFF	TGTGCCAGCAGCCGCGGACAGCCCATGAACACTGAAGCTTTCTTT
TRBV19	-	-	TRBJ1-2	CASSKTGAGYTF	TGTGCCAGTAGTAAGACAGGCGCCGGCTACACCTTC
TRBV6-1	-	-	TRBJ1-1	CASSEGPGNTEAFF	TGTGCCAGCAGTGAAGGCCCAGGGAACACTGAAGCTTTCTTT
TRBV18	-	once	TRBJ2-7	CASSPDSYEQYF	TGTGCCAGCTCACCAGATAGCTACGAGCAGTACTTC
TRBV30	TRBD1	-	TRBJ2-2	CAWTPEDRGSNTGELFF	TGTGCCTGGACCCCAGAGGACAGGGGGTCGAACACCGGGGAGCTGTTTTTT
TRBV7-9	TRBD2	-	TRBJ2-1	CASSPRTSGRYNEQFF	TGTGCCAGCAGCCCTAGGACTAGCGGAAGATACAATGAGCAGTTCTTC
TRBV5-5	-	-	TRBJ1-6	CASSLIWATNSPLHF	TGTGCCAGCAGCTTGATCTGGGCTACTAATTCACCCCTCCACTTT
TRBV14	TRBD2	once	TRBJ2-2	CASSRTGGGNTGELFF	TGTGCCAGCAGCCGGACTGGCGGGGGGAACACCGGGGAGCTGTTTTTT